These 16 T cell receptor beta chains originate from one sample sequenced in a study of T cell changes during pregnancy in multiple sclerosis. The protocol was immunoSEQ multiplex PCR, while the TCRdb copy is restricted to in-frame clones and leaves out a portion. The sample contains approximately 63,000 clones, roughly 91% of which appear only once. The sequencing used peripheral blood, collected after pregnancy. These receptor sequences come from a female donor in good health, enrolled as a control in a pregnancy study.

The chain links TRBV19 to TRBJ2-1; the match to TRBD1 covers 9 bases. The CDR3 covers 15 residues. The V segment lost 4 bases and the J segment 6 bases; nucleotides outside the gene matches: 7. Looked up from germline, CDR1 is LNHDA and CDR2 is SQIVND (reference sequence). CDR3 sequence reads: CASSTGQGIINEQFF. The DNA for the CDR3 is TGTGCCAGTAGTACCGGACAGGGGATCATCAATGAGCAGTTCTTC.

The V call is TRBV6-1, the J call TRBJ2-7, with D perhaps TRBD2 (5 bases). Per the germline V gene, CDR1 is MNHNS and CDR2 is SASEGT. The CDR3 length is 15 residues. Between the trimmed V and J ends, which lost 2 bases and 0 bases, there was a span of 11 bases. The DNA for the CDR3 is TGTGCCAGCAGTGAAATCGGGAACCCCTCCTACGAGCAGTACTTC. Amino acid sequence: CASSEIGNPSYEQYF.

The chain joins TRBV14 to TRBJ2-7; TRBD1 matches at 8 bases. The CDR3 is 16 amino acids. The junction had 10 bases not matched to a gene; V was cut back by 4 bases and J by 2 bases. Per the germline V gene, CDR1 is SGHDN and CDR2 is FVKESK. CDR3 bases: TGTGCCAGCAGCCGCGGAGTGACAGGGGCCACCTACGAGCAGTACTTC. Translated, it gives CASSRGVTGATYEQYF.

This clone was recorded only once. This chain joins TRBV6-1 and TRBJ1-1; 9 positions match TRBD1. Germline CDR1 reads MNHNS; CDR2 reads SASEGT. V shed 3 bases and J 7 bases; nucleotides not matched to a gene: 6. This CDR3 is 14 amino acids long. CDR3 loop: CASSDRDRDGEAFF. The CDR3 nucleotides are TGTGCCAGCAGTGACCGGGACAGGGACGGTGAAGCTTTCTTT.

The chain has TRBV5-4 and TRBJ2-5; tentatively, D is TRBD2 (6 bases). V was pared by 0 bases and J by 5 bases, with 11 bases between. The CDR3 runs 14 residues. CDR1 and CDR2 (germline): SGHNT, YYREEE (reference sequence). This chain's CDR3 is CASSLGREDETQYF. The DNA for the CDR3 is TGTGCCAGCAGCTTGGGCAGGGAGGATGAGACCCAGTACTTC.

The rearrangement joins TRBV7-2 to TRBJ1-2, with D possibly TRBD1 on 5 matching bases. CDR3 length: 14 amino acids. With 1 base removed from V and 8 bases from J, the gap between germline ends came to 14 bases. The germline gives CDR1 SGHTA, CDR2 FQGNSA. The CDR3 protein is CASSLDPGIGGYTF. CDR3 nucleotide sequence: TGTGCCAGCAGCTTAGATCCAGGGATTGGGGGCTACACCTTC.

The chain carries TRBV6-9 and TRBJ1-1, with a weak D call TRBD1 (5 bases). The CDR3 is made up of 16 amino acids. Germline V gene sequence: CDR1 MNHGY, CDR2 SVAAGI. V dropped 7 bases and J dropped 6 bases, with 24 bases sitting between them. The CDR3, as DNA: TGTGCCAGCATCTATGCCCCCCAAGTCAGGGCGTCTGAAGCTTTCTTT. Translation gives CASIYAPQVRASEAFF.

The chain joins TRBV9 to TRBJ2-3; 9 nucleotides align to TRBD2. Germline values: CDR1 SGDLS, CDR2 YYNGEE. The CDR3 has 15 amino acids. Trimming removed 4 bases from V and 3 bases from J; junction bases left unmatched: 6. CDR3 region: CASSMSGGLTDTQYF. The CDR3 DNA sequence: TGTGCCAGCAGCATGAGCGGGGGGTTAACAGATACGCAGTATTTT.

This chain's CDR3 is CASSPDSGGAVGELFF. DNA of the CDR3: TGTGCCAGCAGCCCAGATAGCGGGGGAGCGGTCGGGGAGCTGTTTTTT. The chain joins TRBV7-9 to TRBJ2-2; TRBD2 matches 9 bases. Germline V gene lookup returns CDR1 SEHNR and CDR2 FQNEAQ (reference sequence). V dropped 5 bases and J dropped 7; count of bases not matched to a gene: 11. The CDR3 is made up of 16 amino acids.

This chain uses TRBV19 with TRBJ1-1; possible D gene TRBD1, 5 bases. V gave up 7 bases and J gave up 4 bases, with 13 bases separating them. The germline V gene has CDR1 LNHDA and CDR2 SQIVND (reference sequence). The CDR3 has 13 residues. The CDR3 DNA reads as TGTGCCAGTAAGGTGGGGCCGGGCACTGAAGCTTTCTTT. It yields the protein CASKVGPGTEAFF.

This chain joins TRBV29-1 and TRBJ2-7, with TRBD2 matching 8 bases. CDR3 length: 15 amino acids. The ends lost 7 bases at V and 6 bases at J; junction bases unmatched: 17. The germline gives CDR1 SQVTM, CDR2 ANQGSEA. DNA for the CDR3: TGCAGCGCCCGGACTAGCAAAGGGTTTTCAGGCGAGCAGTACTTC. It translates to CSARTSKGFSGEQYF.

The chain recombines TRBV7-2 with TRBJ1-2; perhaps TRBD1 as D (5 bases). Trimming shortened V by 5 bases and J by 2 bases, and 15 bases separated the two germline ends. The CDR3 consists of 15 residues. Per germline, CDR1 SGHTA and CDR2 FQGNSA. The chain's CDR3 is CASSPNGGGNYGYTF. The CDR3 DNA sequence: TGTGCCAGCAGCCCCAATGGCGGGGGGAACTATGGCTACACCTTC. The whole variable domain, remainder taken from reference TRBV7-2 and TRBJ1-2, is GAGVSQSPSNKVTEKGKDVELRCDPISGHTALYWYRQSLGQGLEFLIYFQGNSAPDKSGLPSDRFSAERTGGSVSTLTIQRTQQEDSAVYLCASSPNGGGNYGYTFGSGTRLTVV.

The DNA of the CDR3 is TGTGCCAGCTCCACCAGGGACACAGATAATTCACCCCTCCACTTT. This encodes CASSTRDTDNSPLHF. V usage is TRBV18 and J usage is TRBJ1-6, with D tentatively TRBD1 (6 bases). V was pared by 6 bases and J by 5 bases, with 14 bases between. The CDR3 contains 15 residues. The germline V gene encodes CDR1 KGHSH and CDR2 LQKENI.

This clone was counted between two and nine times. J is TRBJ1-6 and V is TRBV6-5, with 7 positions matching TRBD1. The CDR3 is made up of 15 amino acids. Looked up from germline, CDR1 is MNHEY and CDR2 is SVGAGI. J was trimmed by 5 bases and V by 8 bases; bases with no gene match: 9. CDR3 sequence reads: CASSREGANNSPLHF. DNA for the CDR3: TGTGCCAGCTCGAGAGAGGGGGCAAATAATTCACCCCTCCACTTT.

V is TRBV4-3 and J is TRBJ2-1; 8 bases are shared with TRBD2. Per the germline V gene, CDR1 is LGHNA and CDR2 is YSLEER. CDR3 length equals 15 residues. J was trimmed by 3 bases and V by 7 bases; bases with no gene match: 8. The CDR3 DNA is TGCGCCAGCACCCGCGTGCGGGGGGACTACAATGAGCAGTTCTTC. Protein product: CASTRVRGDYNEQFF.

The gene calls are TRBV7-2 and TRBJ1-4; D is perhaps TRBD1 (6 bases). CDR3 size: 14 residues. V dropped 4 bases and J dropped 14 bases, with 20 bases sitting between them. The germline gives CDR1 SGHTA, CDR2 FQGNSA. CDR3 bases: TGTGCCAGCAGCTCCCAGGACAGCACTGGGGTTCTGTTTTTT. This sequence encodes CASSSQDSTGVLFF.